A selection of T cell receptor beta chains follows, all from one sample in a study of T-cell reconstitution after alpha-beta-depleted transplantation in children. TCRdb ran MiXCR on the PCR reads and lists one entry per CDR3 protein. The sample shows 500,000 or so distinct CDR3 sequences, roughly 33% of them seen only once. Sequences were derived from PBMCs from the stem cell graft donor, sampled from the stem cell graft. The receptors shown here come from a human donor who donated a stem cell graft to a child with aplastic anemia. The CDR3 runs from the conserved cysteine through the conserved F or W. For some rows the clone size is stated as once, few or many, or as a class when expanded; others skip it.

V: TRBV6-2/TRBV6-3; J: TRBJ1-4; length: 17; size: once; CDR3: CASSYSWRSGSREKLFF
V: TRBV5-5; J: TRBJ1-6; length: 16; size: NA; CDR3: CASSLEGERWSSPLHF
V: TRBV15; J: TRBJ1-2; length: 13; size: NA; CDR3: CATRGSFNYGYTF
V: TRBV5-5; J: TRBJ1-4; length: 15; size: NA; CDR3: CASSLAGRTNEKLFF
V: TRBV6-5; J: TRBJ2-7; length: 16; size: few; CDR3: CASSYSWTSGSYEQYF
V: TRBV24-1; J: TRBJ2-1; length: 18; size: NA; CDR3: CATSDSLGLAGGWNEQFF
V: TRBV30; J: TRBJ2-7; length: 16; size: NA; CDR3: CAWSVITGGPSYEQYF
V: TRBV18; J: TRBJ2-5; length: 13; size: few; CDR3: CASSPGSSETQYF
V: TRBV11-2; J: TRBJ2-7; length: 12; size: few; CDR3: CASSHLGYEQYF
V: TRBV5-1; J: TRBJ1-1; length: 13; size: NA; CDR3: CASSLALQSEAFF
V: TRBV18; J: TRBJ2-2; length: 14; size: few; CDR3: CASSPRDYTGELFF
V: TRBV12-3/TRBV12-4; J: TRBJ2-3; length: 16; size: few; CDR3: CASSITVAGGGDTQYF
V: TRBV5-1; J: TRBJ1-1; length: 15; size: few; CDR3: CASSGTGTTNTEAFF
V: TRBV7-6; J: TRBJ1-2; length: 14; size: NA; CDR3: CASSPRTDFYGYPF
V: TRBV3-1; J: TRBJ1-2; length: 16; size: NA; CDR3: CASSQTVSGGYYGYTF
V: TRBV5-1; J: TRBJ2-1; length: 14; size: NA; CDR3: CASSKDRTYNEQFF
V: TRBV5-5; J: TRBJ1-1; length: 14; size: NA; CDR3: CASSFDRTHTEAFF
V: TRBV29-1; J: TRBJ2-1; length: 12; size: NA; CDR3: CSVFQGVNEQFF
V: TRBV6-5; J: TRBJ1-2; length: 16; size: NA; CDR3: CASSHEGRGGDYGYTF
V: TRBV5-1; J: TRBJ2-3; length: 16; size: few; CDR3: CASSLPSGSGVDTQYF
V: TRBV5-5; J: TRBJ2-3; length: 16; size: NA; CDR3: CASSSAWRSSTDTQYF
V: TRBV18; J: TRBJ2-3; length: 15; size: NA; CDR3: CASSPRGDGRDTQYF
V: TRBV5-1; J: TRBJ2-6; length: 15; size: few; CDR3: CASSLDGPGANVLTF
V: TRBV27; J: TRBJ2-1; length: 15; size: NA; CDR3: CASSLGTRSYNEQFF
V: TRBV29-1; J: TRBJ2-5; length: 12; size: few; CDR3: CSVEVFEETQYF
V: TRBV7-2; J: TRBJ2-7; length: 16; size: few; CDR3: CASSARLAGLHHEQYF
V: TRBV4-1; J: TRBJ2-1; length: 18; size: once; CDR3: CASSPILPRTDHGNEQFF
V: TRBV25-1; J: TRBJ2-6; length: 18; size: NA; CDR3: CASSEYQGAHPGANVLTF
V: TRBV6-5; J: TRBJ2-5; length: 16; size: few; CDR3: CASSYFGGTGRETQYF
V: TRBV29-1; J: TRBJ2-3; length: 12; size: NA; CDR3: CSVEEVVDTQYF
V: TRBV6-2/TRBV6-3; J: TRBJ1-1; length: 14; size: few; CDR3: CASSYLAKNTEAFF
V: TRBV20-1; J: TRBJ2-3; length: 15; size: few; CDR3: CSARGGASYTDTQYF
V: TRBV29-1; J: TRBJ2-3; length: 12; size: few; CDR3: CSVVHGTDTQYF
V: TRBV7-9; J: TRBJ2-2; length: 15; size: NA; CDR3: CASSLTGAITGELFF
V: TRBV6-5; J: TRBJ2-5; length: 15; size: few; CDR3: CASSYGTGGEETQYF
V: TRBV5-1; J: TRBJ1-2; length: 14; size: NA; CDR3: CASSLEPRAGGYTF
V: TRBV28; J: TRBJ1-5; length: 11; size: NA; CDR3: CASSGTTGKHF
V: TRBV12-3/TRBV12-4; J: TRBJ1-5; length: 13; size: many; CDR3: CASSLSGDQPQHF
V: TRBV7-2; J: TRBJ2-7; length: 13; size: few; CDR3: CASSSDRGYEQYF
V: TRBV20-1; J: TRBJ1-4; length: 18; size: NA; CDR3: CSARDDDSWGQANEKLFF
V: TRBV9; J: TRBJ2-7; length: 16; size: NA; CDR3: CASSVVPYASSYEQYF
V: TRBV29-1; J: TRBJ2-3; length: 16; size: few; CDR3: CSVAPPNRISTDTQYF
V: TRBV11-1; J: TRBJ2-2; length: 18; size: once; CDR3: CASSFVLSGAANTGELFF
V: TRBV11-1; J: TRBJ1-5; length: 19; size: few; CDR3: CASSQGLTGWVEEDQPQHF
V: TRBV29-1; J: TRBJ1-2; length: 16; size: NA; CDR3: CSVVPGQGQRGSGYTF
V: TRBV24-1; J: TRBJ2-3; length: 17; size: NA; CDR3: CATSDSGRGASTDTQYF